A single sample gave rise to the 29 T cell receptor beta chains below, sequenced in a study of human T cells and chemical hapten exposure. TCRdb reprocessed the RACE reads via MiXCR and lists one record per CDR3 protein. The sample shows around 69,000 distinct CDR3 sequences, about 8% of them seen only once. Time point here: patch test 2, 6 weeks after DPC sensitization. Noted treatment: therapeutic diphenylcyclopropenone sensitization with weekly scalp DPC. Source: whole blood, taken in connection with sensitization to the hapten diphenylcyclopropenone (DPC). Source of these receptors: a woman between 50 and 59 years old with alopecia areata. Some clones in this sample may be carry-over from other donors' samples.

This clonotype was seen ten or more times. The DNA for the CDR3 is TGCGCCAGCGGCCGGGACACAGTTGGGGGCTACACCTTC. Translating it yields CASGRDTVGGYTF. The chain joins TRBV10-2 to TRBJ1-2, with D possibly TRBD1 on 6 matching bases. The CDR3 spans 13 residues. From germline, CDR1 is WSHSY and CDR2 SAAADI. Between the trimmed V and J ends, which lost 8 bases and 8 bases, there was a span of 18 bases.

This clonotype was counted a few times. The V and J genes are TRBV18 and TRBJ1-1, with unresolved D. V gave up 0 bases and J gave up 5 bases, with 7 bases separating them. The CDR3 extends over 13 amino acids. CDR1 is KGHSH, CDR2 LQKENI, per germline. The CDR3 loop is CASSPPAVTEAFF. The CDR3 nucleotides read TGTGCCAGCTCACCACCGGCCGTAACTGAAGCTTTCTTT.

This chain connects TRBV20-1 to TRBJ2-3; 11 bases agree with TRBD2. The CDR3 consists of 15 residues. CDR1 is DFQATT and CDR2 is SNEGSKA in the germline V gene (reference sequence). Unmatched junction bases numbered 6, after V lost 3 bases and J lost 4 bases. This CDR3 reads CSASSGGAGSDTQYF. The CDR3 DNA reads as TGCAGTGCTAGTAGCGGGGGGGCCGGTTCAGATACGCAGTATTTT.

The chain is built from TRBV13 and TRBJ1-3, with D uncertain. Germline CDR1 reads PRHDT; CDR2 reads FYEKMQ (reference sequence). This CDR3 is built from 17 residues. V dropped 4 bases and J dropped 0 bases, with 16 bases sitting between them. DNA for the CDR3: TGTGCCAGCAGCTCCAGCCCCTTGGTCCGCTCTGGAAACACCATATATTTT. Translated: CASSSSPLVRSGNTIYF.

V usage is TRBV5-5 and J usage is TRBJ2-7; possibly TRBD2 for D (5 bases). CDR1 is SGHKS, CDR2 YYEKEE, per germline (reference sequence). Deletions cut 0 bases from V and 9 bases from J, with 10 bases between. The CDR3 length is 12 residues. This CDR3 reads CASSLERAGQYF. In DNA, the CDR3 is TGTGCCAGCAGCTTGGAGAGGGCGGGGCAGTACTTC.

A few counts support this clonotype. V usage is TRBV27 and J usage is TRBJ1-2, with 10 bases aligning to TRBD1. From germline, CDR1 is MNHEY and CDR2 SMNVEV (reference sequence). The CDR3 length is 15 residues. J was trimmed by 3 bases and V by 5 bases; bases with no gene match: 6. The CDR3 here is CASSPLDRGDYGYTF. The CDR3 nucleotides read TGTGCCAGCAGTCCTTTGGACAGGGGGGACTATGGCTACACCTTC.

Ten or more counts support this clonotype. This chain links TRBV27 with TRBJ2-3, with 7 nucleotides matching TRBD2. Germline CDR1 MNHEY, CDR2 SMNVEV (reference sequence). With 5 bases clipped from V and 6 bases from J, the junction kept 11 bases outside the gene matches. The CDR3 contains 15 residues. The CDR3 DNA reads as TGTGCCAGCAGTCGCCGGGCGGGAGTCTGGGATACGCAGTATTTT. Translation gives CASSRRAGVWDTQYF.

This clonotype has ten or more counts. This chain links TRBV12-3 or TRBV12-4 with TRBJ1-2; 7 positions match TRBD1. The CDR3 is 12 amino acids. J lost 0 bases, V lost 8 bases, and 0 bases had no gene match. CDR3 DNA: TGTGCCAGCCAGGGGGCTAACTATGGCTACACCTTC. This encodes CASQGANYGYTF.

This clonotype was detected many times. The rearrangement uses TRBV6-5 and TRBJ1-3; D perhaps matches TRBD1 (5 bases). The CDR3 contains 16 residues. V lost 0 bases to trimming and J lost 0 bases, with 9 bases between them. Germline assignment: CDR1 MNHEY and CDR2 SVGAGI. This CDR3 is CASSYSSGASGNTIYF. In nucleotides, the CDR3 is TGTGCCAGCAGTTACTCCTCTGGGGCCTCTGGAAACACCATATATTTT.

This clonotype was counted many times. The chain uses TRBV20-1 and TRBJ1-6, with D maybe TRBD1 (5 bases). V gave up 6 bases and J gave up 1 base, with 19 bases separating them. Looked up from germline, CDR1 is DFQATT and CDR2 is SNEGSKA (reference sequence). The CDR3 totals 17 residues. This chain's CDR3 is CSAKQARGNSYNSPLHF. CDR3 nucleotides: TGCAGTGCAAAACAAGCTAGGGGAAATTCCTATAATTCACCCCTCCACTTT.

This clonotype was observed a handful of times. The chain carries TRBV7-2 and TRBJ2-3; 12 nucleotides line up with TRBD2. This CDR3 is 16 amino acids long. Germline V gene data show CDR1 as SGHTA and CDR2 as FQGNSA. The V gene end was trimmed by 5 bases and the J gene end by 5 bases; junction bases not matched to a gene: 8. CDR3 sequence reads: CASSPDPSGRGDTQYF. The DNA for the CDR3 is TGTGCCAGCAGCCCGGATCCTAGCGGGAGGGGAGATACGCAGTATTTT.

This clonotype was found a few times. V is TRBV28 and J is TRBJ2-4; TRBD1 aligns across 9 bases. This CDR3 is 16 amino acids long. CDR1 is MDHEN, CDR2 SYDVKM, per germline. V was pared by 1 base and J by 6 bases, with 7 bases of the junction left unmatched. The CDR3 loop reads CASSLSGTGMANIQYF. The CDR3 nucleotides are TGTGCCAGCAGTTTATCCGGGACAGGGATGGCAAACATTCAGTACTTC.

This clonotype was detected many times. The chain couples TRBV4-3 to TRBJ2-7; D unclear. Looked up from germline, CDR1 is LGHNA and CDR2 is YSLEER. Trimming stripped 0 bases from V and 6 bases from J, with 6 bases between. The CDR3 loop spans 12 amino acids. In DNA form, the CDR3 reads TGCGCCAGCAGCCAAGAGGGCGGCGAGCAGTACTTC. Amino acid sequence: CASSQEGGEQYF.

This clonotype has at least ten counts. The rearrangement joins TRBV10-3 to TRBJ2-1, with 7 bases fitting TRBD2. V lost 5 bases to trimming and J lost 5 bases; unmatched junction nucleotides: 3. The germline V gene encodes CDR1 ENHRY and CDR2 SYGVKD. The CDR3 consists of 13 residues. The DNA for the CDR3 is TGTGCCATCAGTCCGACTAGCAACAATGAGCAGTTCTTC. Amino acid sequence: CAISPTSNNEQFF.

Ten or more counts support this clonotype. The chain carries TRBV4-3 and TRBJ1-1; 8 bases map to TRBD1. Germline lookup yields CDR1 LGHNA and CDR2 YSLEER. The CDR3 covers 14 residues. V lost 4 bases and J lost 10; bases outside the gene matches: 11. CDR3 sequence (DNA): TGCGCCAGCAGCCTAACAAATCAGGGGGCGCGAGCTTTCTTT. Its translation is CASSLTNQGARAFF.

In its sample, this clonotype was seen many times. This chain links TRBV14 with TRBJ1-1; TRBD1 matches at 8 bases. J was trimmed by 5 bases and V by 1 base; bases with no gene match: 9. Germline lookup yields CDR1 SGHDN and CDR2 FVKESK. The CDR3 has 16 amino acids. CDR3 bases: TGTGCCAGCAGCCAAGTGGCAGGGGGCAGGTGGACTGAAGCTTTCTTT. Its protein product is CASSQVAGGRWTEAFF. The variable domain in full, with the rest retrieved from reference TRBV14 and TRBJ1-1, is EAGVTQFPSHSVIEKGQTVTLRCDPISGHDNLYWYRRVMGKEIKFLLHFVKESKQDESGMPNNRFLAERTGGTYSTLKVQPAELEDSGVYFCASSQVAGGRWTEAFFGQGTRLTVV.

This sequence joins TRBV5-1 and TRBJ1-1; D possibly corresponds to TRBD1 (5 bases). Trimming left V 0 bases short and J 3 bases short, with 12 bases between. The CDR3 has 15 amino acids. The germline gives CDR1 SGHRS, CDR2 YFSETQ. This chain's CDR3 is CASSLVGEADTEAFF. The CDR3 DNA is TGCGCCAGCAGCTTGGTAGGGGAGGCGGACACTGAAGCTTTCTTT.

CDR3 DNA sequence: TGTGCCAGCAGGGACCCGATAACAGGGCAGGGGCACACTGAAGCTTTCTTT. It encodes CASRDPITGQGHTEAFF. This sequence joins TRBV2 and TRBJ1-1; D may be TRBD1 (6 bases). Germline V CDR1 and CDR2: SNHLY, FYNNEI. The ends were cut back, 6 bases at V and 3 bases at J, with 23 bases in the middle. CDR3 size: 17 residues.

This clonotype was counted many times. The CDR3 reads CASSPRLGTGSYEQYF. CDR3 coding DNA: TGTGCCAGCAGCCCACGCCTGGGGACGGGCTCCTACGAGCAGTACTTC. The chain employs TRBV9 and TRBJ2-7, with D perhaps given as TRBD1 or TRBD2 (5 bases each). Per the germline V gene, CDR1 is SGDLS and CDR2 is YYNGEE. V was trimmed by 4 bases and J by 0 bases, leaving 17 bases between them. The CDR3 has 16 residues.

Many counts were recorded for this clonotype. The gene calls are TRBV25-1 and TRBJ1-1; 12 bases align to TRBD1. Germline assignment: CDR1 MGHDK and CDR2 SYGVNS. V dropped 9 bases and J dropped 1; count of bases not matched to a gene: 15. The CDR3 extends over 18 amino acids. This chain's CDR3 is CARDTLGQGAEGNTEAFF. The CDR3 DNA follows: TGTGCCAGGGATACCCTGGGACAGGGGGCGGAGGGGAACACTGAAGCTTTCTTT.

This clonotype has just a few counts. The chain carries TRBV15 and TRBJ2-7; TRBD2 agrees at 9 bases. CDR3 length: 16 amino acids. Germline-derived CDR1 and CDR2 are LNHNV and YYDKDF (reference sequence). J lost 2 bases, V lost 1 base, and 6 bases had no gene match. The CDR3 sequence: CATSRGGLASTYEQYF. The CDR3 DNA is TGTGCCACCAGCAGAGGAGGACTAGCGTCTACCTACGAGCAGTACTTC.

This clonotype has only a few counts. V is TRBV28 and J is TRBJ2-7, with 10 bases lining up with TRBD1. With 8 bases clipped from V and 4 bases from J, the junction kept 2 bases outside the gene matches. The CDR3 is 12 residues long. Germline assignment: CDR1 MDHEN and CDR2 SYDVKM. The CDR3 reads CASRTGGYEQYF. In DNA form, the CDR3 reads TGTGCCAGCCGGACAGGGGGATACGAGCAGTACTTC.

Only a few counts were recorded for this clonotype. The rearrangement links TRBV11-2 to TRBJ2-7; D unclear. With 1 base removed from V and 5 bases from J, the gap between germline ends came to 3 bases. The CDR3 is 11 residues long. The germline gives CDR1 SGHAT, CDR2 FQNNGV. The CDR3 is CASSLAHEQYF. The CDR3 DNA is TGTGCCAGCAGCTTAGCCCACGAGCAGTACTTC.

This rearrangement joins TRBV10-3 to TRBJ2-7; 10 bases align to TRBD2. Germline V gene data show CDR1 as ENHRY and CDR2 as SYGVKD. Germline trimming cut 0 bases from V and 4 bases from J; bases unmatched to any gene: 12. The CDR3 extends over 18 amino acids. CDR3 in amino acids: CAISESGGAGGPIYEQYF. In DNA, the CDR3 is TGTGCCATCAGTGAGTCGGGTGGAGCGGGAGGGCCAATTTACGAGCAGTACTTC.

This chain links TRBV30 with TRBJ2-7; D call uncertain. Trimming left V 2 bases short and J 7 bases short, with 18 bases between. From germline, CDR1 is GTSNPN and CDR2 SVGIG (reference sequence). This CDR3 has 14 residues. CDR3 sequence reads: CAWSWSQARLEQYF. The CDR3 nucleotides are TGTGCCTGGAGTTGGTCCCAGGCCCGGCTTGAGCAGTACTTC.

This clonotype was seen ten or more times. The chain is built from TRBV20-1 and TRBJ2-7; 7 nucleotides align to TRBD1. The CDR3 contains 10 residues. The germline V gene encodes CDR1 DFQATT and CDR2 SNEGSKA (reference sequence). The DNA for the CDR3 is TGCCTTCGGACAGGACGCGAGCAGTACTTC. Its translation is CLRTGREQYF.

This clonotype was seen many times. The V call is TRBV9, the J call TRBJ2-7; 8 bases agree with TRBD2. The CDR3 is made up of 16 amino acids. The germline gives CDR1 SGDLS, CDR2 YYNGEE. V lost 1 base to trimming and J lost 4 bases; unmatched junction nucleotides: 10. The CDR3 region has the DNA TGTGCCAGCAGCGTACCAGCGGGAGATATAGAATACGAGCAGTACTTC. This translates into CASSVPAGDIEYEQYF.

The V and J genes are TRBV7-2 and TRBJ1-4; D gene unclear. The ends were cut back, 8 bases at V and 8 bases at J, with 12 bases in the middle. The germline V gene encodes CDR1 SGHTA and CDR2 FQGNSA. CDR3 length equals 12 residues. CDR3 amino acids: CASAERLEKLFF. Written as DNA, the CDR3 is TGTGCCAGCGCAGAGAGGTTGGAAAAACTGTTTTTT.

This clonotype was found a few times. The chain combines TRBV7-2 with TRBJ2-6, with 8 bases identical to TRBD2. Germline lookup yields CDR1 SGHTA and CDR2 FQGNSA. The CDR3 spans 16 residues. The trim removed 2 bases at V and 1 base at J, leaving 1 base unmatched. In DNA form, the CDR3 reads TGTGCCAGCAGCTTACGGGGGGGGTCTGGGGCCAACGTCCTGACTTTC. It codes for CASSLRGGSGANVLTF.